This TCR beta chain comes out of a study of blood T cell repertoires in COVID-19. Data came from immunoSEQ multiplex PCR; TCRdb stores just in-frame clones and leaves some out. The repertoire holds roughly 140,000 clones, with 85% as singletons. V lost 5 bases and J 4 bases, leaving 12 bases between the germline ends. The germline V gene has CDR1 SGHVS and CDR2 FQNEAQ. The CDR3 covers 13 residues. Participants' own reports of clinical history determined their cohort assignment. This sequence was found in a woman aged 40 to 55 who had recovered from COVID-19. The V gene is TRBV7-8, the J gene TRBJ2-7; weak D call: TRBD2 (5 bases). Sequenced input: PBMCs or T cells enriched from blood (not recorded which). The CDR3 sequence: CASSGGSKYEQYF. CDR3 nucleotides: TGTGCCAGCAGCGGTGGGAGTAAGTACGAGCAGTACTTC.